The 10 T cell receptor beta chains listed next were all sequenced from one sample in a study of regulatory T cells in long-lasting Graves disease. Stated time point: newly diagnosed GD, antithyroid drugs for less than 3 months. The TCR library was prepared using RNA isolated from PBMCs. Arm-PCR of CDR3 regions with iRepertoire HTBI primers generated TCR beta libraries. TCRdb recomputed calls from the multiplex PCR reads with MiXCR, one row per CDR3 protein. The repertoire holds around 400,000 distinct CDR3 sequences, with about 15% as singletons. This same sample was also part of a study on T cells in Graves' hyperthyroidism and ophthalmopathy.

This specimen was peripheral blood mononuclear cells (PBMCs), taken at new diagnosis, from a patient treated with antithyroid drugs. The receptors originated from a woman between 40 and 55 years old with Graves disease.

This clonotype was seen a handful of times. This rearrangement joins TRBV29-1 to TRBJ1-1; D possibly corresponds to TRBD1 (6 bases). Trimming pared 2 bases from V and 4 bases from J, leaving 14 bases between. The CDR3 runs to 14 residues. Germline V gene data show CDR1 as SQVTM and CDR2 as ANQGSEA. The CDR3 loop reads CSVESWQGSTEAFF. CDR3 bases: TGCAGCGTTGAATCCTGGCAGGGGAGCACTGAAGCTTTCTTT.

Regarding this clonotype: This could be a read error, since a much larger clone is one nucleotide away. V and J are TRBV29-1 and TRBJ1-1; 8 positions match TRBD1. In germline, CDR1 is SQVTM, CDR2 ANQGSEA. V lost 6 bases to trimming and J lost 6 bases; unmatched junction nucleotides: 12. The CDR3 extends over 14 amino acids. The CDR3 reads CSVPWTGLSAEAFF. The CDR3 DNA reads TGCAGCGTCCCTTGGACAGGGTTGAGCGCTGAAGCTTTCTTT.

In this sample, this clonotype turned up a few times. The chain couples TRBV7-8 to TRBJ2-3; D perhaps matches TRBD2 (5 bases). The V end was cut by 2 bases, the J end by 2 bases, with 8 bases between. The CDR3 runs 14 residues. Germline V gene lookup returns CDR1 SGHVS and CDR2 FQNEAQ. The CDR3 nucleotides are TGTGCCAGCAGCTTAAAGCGGATCACAGATACGCAGTATTTT. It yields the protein CASSLKRITDTQYF.

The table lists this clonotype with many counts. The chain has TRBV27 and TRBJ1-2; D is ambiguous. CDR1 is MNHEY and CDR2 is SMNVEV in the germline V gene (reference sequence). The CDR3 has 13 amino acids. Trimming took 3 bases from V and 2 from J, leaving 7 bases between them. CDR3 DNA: TGTGCCAGCAGTTTCGGGCAGAACTATGGCTACACCTTC. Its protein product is CASSFGQNYGYTF.

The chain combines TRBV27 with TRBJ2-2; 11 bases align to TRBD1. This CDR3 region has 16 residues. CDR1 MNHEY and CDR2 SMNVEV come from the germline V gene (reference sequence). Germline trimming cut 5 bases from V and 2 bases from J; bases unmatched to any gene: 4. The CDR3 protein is CASSPGTGGNTGELFF. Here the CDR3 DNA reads TGTGCCAGCAGTCCCGGGACAGGGGGTAACACCGGGGAGCTGTTTTTT.

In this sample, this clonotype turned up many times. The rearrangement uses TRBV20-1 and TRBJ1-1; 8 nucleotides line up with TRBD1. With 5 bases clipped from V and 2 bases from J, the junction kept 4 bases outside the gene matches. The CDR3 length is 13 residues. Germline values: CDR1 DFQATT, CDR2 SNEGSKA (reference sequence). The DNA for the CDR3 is TGCAGTGCTCATGACAGGGGCAACACTGAAGCTTTCTTT. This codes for CSAHDRGNTEAFF.

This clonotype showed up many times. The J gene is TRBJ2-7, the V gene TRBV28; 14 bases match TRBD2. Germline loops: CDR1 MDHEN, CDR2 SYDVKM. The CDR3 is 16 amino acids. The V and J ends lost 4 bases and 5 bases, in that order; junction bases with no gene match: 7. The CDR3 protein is CASSSTGTSGSDEQYF. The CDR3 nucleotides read TGTGCCAGCAGTTCGACAGGGACTAGCGGGAGCGACGAGCAGTACTTC.

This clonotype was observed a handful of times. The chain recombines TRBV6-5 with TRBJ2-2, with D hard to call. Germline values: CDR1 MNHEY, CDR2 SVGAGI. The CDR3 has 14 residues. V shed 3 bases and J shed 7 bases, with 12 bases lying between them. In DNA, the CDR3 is TGTGCCAGCAGTTATGCAGCTTCAAACGGGGAGCTGTTTTTT. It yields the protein CASSYAASNGELFF.

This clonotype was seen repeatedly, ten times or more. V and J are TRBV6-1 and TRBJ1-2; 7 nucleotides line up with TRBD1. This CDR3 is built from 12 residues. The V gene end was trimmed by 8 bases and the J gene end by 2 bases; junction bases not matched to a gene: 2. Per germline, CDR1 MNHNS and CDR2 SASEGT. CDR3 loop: CASATGNYGYTF. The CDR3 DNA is TGTGCCAGCGCGACAGGGAACTATGGCTACACCTTC.

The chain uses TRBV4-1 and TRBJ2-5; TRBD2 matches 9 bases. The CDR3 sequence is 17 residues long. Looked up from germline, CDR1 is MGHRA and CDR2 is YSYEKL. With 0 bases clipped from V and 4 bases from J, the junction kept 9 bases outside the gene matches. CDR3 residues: CASSQERAGGPVETQYF. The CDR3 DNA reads TGCGCCAGCAGCCAAGAGAGGGCGGGAGGGCCGGTAGAGACCCAGTACTTC.